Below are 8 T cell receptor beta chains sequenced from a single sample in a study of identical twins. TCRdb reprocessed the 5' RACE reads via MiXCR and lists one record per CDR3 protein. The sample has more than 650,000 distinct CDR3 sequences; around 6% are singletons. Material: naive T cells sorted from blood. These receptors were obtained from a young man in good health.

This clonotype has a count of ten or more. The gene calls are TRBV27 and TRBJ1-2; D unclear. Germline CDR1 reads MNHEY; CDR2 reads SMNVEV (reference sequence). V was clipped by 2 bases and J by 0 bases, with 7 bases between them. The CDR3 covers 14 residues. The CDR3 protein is CASSLRGSNYGYTF. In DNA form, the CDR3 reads TGTGCCAGCAGTTTACGGGGATCTAACTATGGCTACACCTTC.

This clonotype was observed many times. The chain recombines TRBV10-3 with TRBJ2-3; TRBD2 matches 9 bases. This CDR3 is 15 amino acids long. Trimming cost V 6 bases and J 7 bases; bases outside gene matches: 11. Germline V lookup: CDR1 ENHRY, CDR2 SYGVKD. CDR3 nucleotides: TGTGCCATCAGCTTCATAGCGGGAGAGGCGTATACGCAGTATTTT. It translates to CAISFIAGEAYTQYF.

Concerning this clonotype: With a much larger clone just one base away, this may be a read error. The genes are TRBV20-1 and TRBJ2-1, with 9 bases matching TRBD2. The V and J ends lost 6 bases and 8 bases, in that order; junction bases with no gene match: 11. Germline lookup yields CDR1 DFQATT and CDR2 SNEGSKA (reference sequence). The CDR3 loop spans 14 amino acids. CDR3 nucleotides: TGCAGTGCGCCTATAGCGGGAGAGTACGATGAGCAGTTCTTC. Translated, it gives CSAPIAGEYDEQFF.

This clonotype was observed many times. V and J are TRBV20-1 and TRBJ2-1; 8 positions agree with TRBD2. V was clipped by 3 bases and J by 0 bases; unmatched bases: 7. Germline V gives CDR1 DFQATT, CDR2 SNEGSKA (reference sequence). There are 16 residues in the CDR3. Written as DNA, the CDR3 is TGCAGTGCTAGCATCCGGGAGGGGAGCTCCTACAATGAGCAGTTCTTC. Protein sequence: CSASIREGSSYNEQFF.

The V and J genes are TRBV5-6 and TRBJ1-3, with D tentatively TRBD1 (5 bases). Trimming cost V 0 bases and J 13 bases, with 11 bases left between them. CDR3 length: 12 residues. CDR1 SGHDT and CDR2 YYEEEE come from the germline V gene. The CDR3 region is CASSLVGRLIYF. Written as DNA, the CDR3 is TGTGCCAGCAGCTTGGTGGGACGACTGATATATTTT.

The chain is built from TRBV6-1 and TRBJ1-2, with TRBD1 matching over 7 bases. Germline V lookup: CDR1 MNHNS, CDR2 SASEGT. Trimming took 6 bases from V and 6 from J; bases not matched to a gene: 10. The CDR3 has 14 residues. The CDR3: CASREPGQQDGYTF. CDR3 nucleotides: TGTGCCAGCAGGGAACCGGGACAGCAAGATGGCTACACCTTC.

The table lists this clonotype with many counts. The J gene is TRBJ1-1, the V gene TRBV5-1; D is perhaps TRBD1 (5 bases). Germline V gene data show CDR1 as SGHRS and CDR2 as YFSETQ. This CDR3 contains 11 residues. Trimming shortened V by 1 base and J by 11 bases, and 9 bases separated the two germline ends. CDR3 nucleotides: TGCGCCAGCAGCTTGCCAGGGACGGCTTTCTTT. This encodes CASSLPGTAFF.

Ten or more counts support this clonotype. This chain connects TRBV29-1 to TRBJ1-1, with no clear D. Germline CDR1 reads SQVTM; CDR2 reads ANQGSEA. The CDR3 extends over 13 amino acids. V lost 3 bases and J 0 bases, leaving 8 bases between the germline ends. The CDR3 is CSVETGMNTEAFF. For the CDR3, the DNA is TGCAGCGTTGAGACGGGTATGAACACTGAAGCTTTCTTT.